This TCR beta chain comes out of a study of response to subunit inactivated influenza vaccine. Study-level points and caveats: A suggestion made by the authors is that each seasonal influenza vaccination recruits few new T cells.

CDR3 length: 15 amino acids. Trimming at V came to 0 bases and at J to 7 bases, leaving 7 bases not matched to a gene. Germline assignment: CDR1 SGHRS and CDR2 YFSETQ. In its sample, this clonotype was seen a few times. Its antigen is as yet unknown. TCRdb called the RT-PCR reads again in MiXCR, with one record for every CDR3 protein. This sample yields 630,000 or so distinct CDR3 sequences, of which roughly 14% are seen a single time; roughly 11% belongs to the top ten. The sequence was obtained from a man aged 45-60 years who received an inactivated influenza vaccine. The rearrangement links TRBV5-1 to TRBJ2-1; 7 bases match TRBD2. The sequenced sample was PBMCs from blood, obtained roughly 12 days after vaccination. CDR3 DNA: TGCGCCAGCAGCTTGGCGGGACTGCGGGAGAATGAGCAGTTCTTC. It encodes CASSLAGLRENEQFF.